The clone carrying this T cell receptor (beta chain) was observed a few times. The entirety of the isolated RNA underwent reverse transcription, so expressed TCRB transcripts were sequenced. Clones were read by immunoSEQ multiplex PCR, and TCRdb kept only the in-frame ones, dropping some. In the table there are 300,000 or so clones, 7.5% to 9% of which are singletons. The data belong to a study of beta chain features in type 1 diabetes. Germline loops: CDR1 SQVTM, CDR2 ANQGSEA. V was clipped by 8 bases and J by 7 bases, with 24 bases between them. CDR3 length: 15 amino acids. The sequencing sample was made of central memory CD4+ T cells from blood. The clonotype originates from a young woman in good health. V is TRBV29-1 and J is TRBJ2-1; D might be TRBD1 or TRBD2, each matching 7 bases. The CDR3 protein is CSPDAREGALNEQFF. CDR3 nucleotide sequence: TGCAGCCCAGATGCAAGGGAGGGGGCGTTGAATGAGCAGTTCTTC.